This T cell receptor beta chain was found in a study of OX40 agonist ivuxolimab in advanced cancers. Overall study results and limits: The work left the antigen specificity of expanded peripheral T cells undetermined. On average, a greater number of expanded clones characterised CD8+ T cells relative to CD4+.

Trimming stripped 5 bases from V and 0 bases from J, with 11 bases between. The CDR3 is 16 amino acids. Germline loops: CDR1 SGHAT, CDR2 FQNNGV. Produced via immunoSEQ multiplex PCR; TCRdb's table is partial and in-frame only. This sample yields about 28,000 clones, of which around 88% are seen a single time; roughly 31% belongs to the top ten. In the case of this clone: Its target is not known.

This chain joins TRBV11-2 and TRBJ2-6; possibly TRBD1 for D (6 bases). The receptor comes from an adult with an advanced solid tumor such as melanoma, head and neck, liver or kidney cancer. Material: CD4+ or CD8+ T cells sorted from blood, obtained in a trial of the OX40 agonist ivuxolimab. CDR3 residues: CASSGQKGSGANVLTF. In nucleotides, the CDR3 is TGTGCCAGCAGCGGACAGAAGGGCTCTGGGGCCAACGTCCTGACTTTC. The whole variable domain, filled in from reference TRBV11-2 and TRBJ2-6, reads EAGVAQSPRYKIIEKRQSVAFWCNPISGHATLYWYQQILGQGPKLLIQFQNNGVVDDSQLPKDRFSAERLKGVDSTLKIQPAKLEDSAVYLCASSGQKGSGANVLTFGAGSRLTVL.